Shown below are 28 T cell receptor beta chains from a single sample sequenced in a study of cytomegalovirus exposure and HLA in healthy donors. Primers included in the PCR were 60 Vbeta and 13 Jbeta primers. This table comes from immunoSEQ multiplex PCR, and its TCRdb copy is limited to in-frame clones, with some not included. The sample carries 150,000 to 200,000 clones, around 75% recorded once. Material: PBMCs. These receptors were obtained from a male donor in good health and CMV-seronegative.

This chain joins TRBV15 and TRBJ2-5; no definite D call. The J call may not be correct, given that the DNA end is closer to TRBJ2-7. There are 14 residues in the CDR3. CDR1 is LNHNV, CDR2 YYDKDF, per germline (reference sequence). The CDR3 DNA sequence: TGTGCCACCAGCACAAGGAACTCAGACTACGAGCAGTACTTC. It is translated as CATSTRNSDYEQYF.

The gene calls are TRBV7-9 and TRBJ1-1; maybe TRBD1 (5 bases). The CDR3 consists of 14 residues. Between the trimmed V and J ends, which lost 5 bases and 1 base, there was a span of 11 bases. The germline gives CDR1 SEHNR, CDR2 FQNEAQ (reference sequence). The CDR3 DNA reads TGTGCCAGCAGCGTACGGGACTCGAACACTGAAGCTTTCTTT. Translation: CASSVRDSNTEAFF.

The gene calls are TRBV10-3 and TRBJ2-1, with 11 positions matching TRBD2. The CDR3 has 17 amino acids. V trimming: 3 bases; J trimming: 2 bases; junction bases outside the gene matches: 6. Germline loops: CDR1 ENHRY, CDR2 SYGVKD. The chain's CDR3 is CAISDTSGSWAYNEQFF. CDR3 in DNA: TGTGCCATCAGTGATACTAGCGGGAGTTGGGCCTACAATGAGCAGTTCTTC.

The rearrangement links TRBV7-8 to TRBJ1-5; no clear D. The CDR3 has 14 amino acids. In germline, CDR1 is SGHVS, CDR2 FQNEAQ. V was cut by 3 bases and J by 8 bases, with 14 bases left in between. CDR3 protein: CASSFEGGLEPQHF. The CDR3, as DNA: TGTGCCAGCAGCTTTGAGGGAGGTCTGGAGCCCCAGCATTTT.

The rearrangement uses TRBV19 and TRBJ2-1; maybe TRBD1 (7 bases). Per germline, CDR1 LNHDA and CDR2 SQIVND (reference sequence). The germline V and J ends were trimmed by 3 bases and 0 bases, with 24 bases remaining between them. The CDR3 spans 20 residues. CDR3 in DNA: TGTGCCAGTAGTATCGGGGGATGGAGGACAGGCACAAGCTCCTACAATGAGCAGTTCTTC. It specifies CASSIGGWRTGTSSYNEQFF.

The chain couples TRBV15 to TRBJ2-5, with 13 bases matching TRBD2. This CDR3 spans 16 amino acids. V was pared by 3 bases and J by 14 bases, with 15 bases of the junction left unmatched. The germline CDR1 and CDR2 sequences are LNHNV and YYDKDF (reference sequence). The chain's CDR3 is CATSRDLTGTSGEFYF. Here the CDR3 DNA reads TGTGCCACCAGCAGGGACCTAACCGGGACTAGCGGGGAGTTCTACTTC.

This clone was observed once. The chain couples TRBV28 to TRBJ1-6; the D is unclear. V gave up 4 bases and J gave up 10 bases, with 17 bases separating them. The CDR3 totals 15 residues. Germline V gives CDR1 MDHEN, CDR2 SYDVKM. The CDR3 protein is CASSSFGDSVSPLHF. In nucleotides, the CDR3 is TGTGCCAGCAGTTCATTCGGGGATTCGGTCTCACCCCTCCACTTT.

The chain uses TRBV10-3 and TRBJ1-1; D might be TRBD1 (6 bases). Trimming removed 2 bases at V and 1 base at J, with 8 bases between. Germline-derived CDR1 and CDR2 are ENHRY and SYGVKD. The CDR3 extends over 14 amino acids. The CDR3 DNA is TGTGCCATCAGTGAGGGACAGCAGAACACTGAAGCTTTCTTT. Its protein is CAISEGQQNTEAFF.

This clone was seen a handful of times. The chain employs TRBV10-2 and TRBJ2-3; D remains unclear. CDR3 length equals 14 residues. Per the germline V gene, CDR1 is WSHSY and CDR2 is SAAADI. The V gene lost 3 bases and the J gene lost 0 bases, with 7 bases spanning the gap. DNA of the CDR3: TGCGCCAGCAGTGATGAGGCCAGCACAGATACGCAGTATTTT. This codes for CASSDEASTDTQYF.

This chain links TRBV4-1 with TRBJ2-1, with a possible D match to TRBD2 (6 bases). Germline CDR1 and CDR2: MGHRA and YSYEKL. This CDR3 region has 14 residues. Trimming removed 1 base at V and 10 bases at J, with 14 bases between. The CDR3 bases are TGCGCCAGCAGCCAAGCGGGACTCCATGGGGAGCAGTTCTTC. This gives the protein CASSQAGLHGEQFF.

V is TRBV28 and J is TRBJ1-5; D unclear. The CDR3 has 13 residues. Germline loops: CDR1 MDHEN, CDR2 SYDVKM. V was pared by 9 bases and J by 3 bases, with 12 bases between. The chain's CDR3 is CASGPLNNQPQHF. CDR3 in DNA: TGTGCCAGTGGGCCCCTTAACAATCAGCCCCAGCATTTT.

The genes are TRBV6-5 and TRBJ2-7; 8 nucleotides align to TRBD1. From germline, CDR1 is MNHEY and CDR2 SVGAGI. Trimming removed 5 bases from V and 9 bases from J; junction bases left unmatched: 6. This CDR3 has 12 residues. The DNA of the CDR3 is TGTGCCAGCAGTGGCGCAGGGGGCGCGCAGTACTTC. Translated, it gives CASSGAGGAQYF.

V and J are TRBV18 and TRBJ2-5; D is ambiguous. The CDR3 loop spans 14 amino acids. Trimming removed 3 bases at V and 4 bases at J, with 12 bases between. From germline, CDR1 is KGHSH and CDR2 LQKENI. The CDR3 protein is CASSPEGRRETQYF. The CDR3 nucleotides read TGTGCCAGCTCACCCGAAGGTAGGAGAGAGACCCAGTACTTC.

CDR3 DNA: TGTGCCAGCAGCGACAGGGTGGATGGCTACACCTTC. Encoded protein: CASSDRVDGYTF. The rearrangement joins TRBV28 to TRBJ1-2, with 7 bases identical to TRBD1. This CDR3 comprises 12 residues. V lost 6 bases to trimming and J lost 6 bases; unmatched junction nucleotides: 4. The germline gives CDR1 MDHEN, CDR2 SYDVKM.

J is TRBJ2-6 and V is TRBV28; tentatively, D is TRBD1 (5 bases). With 0 bases removed from V and 0 bases from J, the gap between germline ends came to 9 bases. The CDR3 loop spans 17 amino acids. The germline V gene encodes CDR1 MDHEN and CDR2 SYDVKM. In DNA form, the CDR3 reads TGTGCCAGCAGTTTATGGACAGACTTCTCTGGGGCCAACGTCCTGACTTTC. This codes for CASSLWTDFSGANVLTF.

Notes on this clone: An end of the junction differs from the germline gene, which may be a read error. The rearrangement joins TRBV7-9 to TRBJ2-5; 10 bases match TRBD2. The CDR3 is 14 amino acids. Germline V gene lookup returns CDR1 SEHNR and CDR2 FQNEAQ (reference sequence). For the CDR3, the DNA is TGTGCCAGCAGCATAGCGGGGGGTCAAGAGACCCAGTACTTC. It specifies CASSIAGGQETQYF.

The chain uses TRBV5-1 and TRBJ1-6; 12 bases match TRBD1. The CDR3 has 18 amino acids. CDR1 and CDR2 from the germline V gene are SGHRS and YFSETQ. V shed 0 bases and J 8 bases; nucleotides not matched to a gene: 9. Written as DNA, the CDR3 is TGCGCCAGCAGCTTGGGAGGGGACAGGGGGCGCCTATATTCACCCCTCCACTTT. It encodes CASSLGGDRGRLYSPLHF.

The chain couples TRBV18 to TRBJ1-6, with 8 bases matching TRBD1. CDR3 size: 15 residues. V lost 4 bases and J lost 9; bases outside the gene matches: 8. The germline V gene has CDR1 KGHSH and CDR2 LQKENI. The CDR3 spells CASSQGQGTASPLHF. DNA for the CDR3: TGTGCCAGCTCACAAGGACAGGGCACGGCTTCACCCCTCCACTTT.

The genes are TRBV2 and TRBJ1-5; D gene ambiguous. Germline V CDR1 and CDR2: SNHLY, FYNNEI. Trimming pared 6 bases from V and 9 bases from J, leaving 12 bases between. The CDR3 extends over 12 amino acids. The DNA for the CDR3 is TGTGCCAGCAGGGTCTCCCGGGGGCCCCAGCATTTT. Amino acid sequence: CASRVSRGPQHF. The whole variable domain, filled in from reference TRBV2 and TRBJ1-5, reads EPEVTQTPSHQVTQMGQEVILRCVPISNHLYFYWYRQILGQKVEFLVSFYNNEISEKSEIFDDQFSVERPDGSNFTLKIRSTKLEDSAMYFCASRVSRGPQHFGDGTRLSIL.

V is TRBV23-1 and J is TRBJ1-2, with 12 nucleotides matching TRBD1. TRBV23-1 falls under the ORF class, with uncertain function. CDR3 length: 16 amino acids. The V segment lost 4 bases and the J segment 3 bases; nucleotides outside the gene matches: 6. CDR3 in DNA: TGCGCCAGCAGTCGACTTGGGACAGGGGGCCACTATGGCTACACCTTC. Translated, it gives CASSRLGTGGHYGYTF.

The J gene is TRBJ1-2, the V gene TRBV2; D is ambiguous. V was trimmed by 7 bases and J by 8 bases, leaving 20 bases between them. Germline-derived CDR1 and CDR2 are SNHLY and FYNNEI. This CDR3 is 14 amino acids long. Written as DNA, the CDR3 is TGTGCCAGCACTATAACCTCCCACTACGTGGGCTACACCTTC. Translating gives CASTITSHYVGYTF.

The rearrangement joins TRBV7-9 to TRBJ2-1, with D possibly matching TRBD2 (6 bases). The CDR3 runs 15 residues. Trimming left V 8 bases short and J 5 bases short, with 19 bases between. CDR1 is SEHNR and CDR2 is FQNEAQ in the germline V gene (reference sequence). The CDR3 DNA is TGTGCCAGCTGGGGGGAGGCTTCCCCCAACAATGAGCAGTTCTTC. Protein product: CASWGEASPNNEQFF.

This clone was counted between two and nine times. The same CDR3 also results from other DNA sequences found in this sample. The chain couples TRBV27 to TRBJ2-7; tentative D call: TRBD2 (5 bases). The CDR3 is 13 residues long. V was cut by 2 bases and J by 1 base, with 6 bases left in between. CDR1 is MNHEY, CDR2 SMNVEV, per germline (reference sequence). The CDR3 reads CASSLTGSYEQYF. CDR3 sequence (DNA): TGTGCCAGCAGTTTAACGGGGTCCTACGAGCAGTACTTC.

The chain joins TRBV5-3 to TRBJ2-7, with TRBD1 identical over 8 bases. TRBV5-3 is annotated as an ORF whose role is uncertain. The J segment lost 6 bases and the V segment lost 2 bases, leaving 7 bases of the junction unmatched. The CDR3 totals 14 residues. CDR3 loop: CARSLQDRACEQYF. DNA for the CDR3: TGTGCCAGAAGCTTACAGGACAGGGCATGCGAGCAGTACTTC.

The chain carries TRBV5-1 and TRBJ2-7; no clear D. V gave up 4 bases and J gave up 6 bases, with 20 bases separating them. The CDR3 totals 15 residues. CDR1 is SGHRS, CDR2 YFSETQ, per germline. The CDR3: CASSRGTVADCEQYF. The CDR3 DNA reads TGCGCCAGCAGCAGAGGAACCGTGGCCGATTGCGAGCAGTACTTC.

This clone was detected once. This rearrangement joins TRBV27 to TRBJ1-2, with D unresolved. V lost 3 bases, J lost 6 bases, and 11 bases lay in between. Germline CDR1 reads MNHEY; CDR2 reads SMNVEV (reference sequence). This CDR3 comprises 13 residues. The CDR3 region is CASSFRGQDGYTF. The DNA for the CDR3 is TGTGCCAGCAGTTTTCGAGGGCAGGATGGCTACACCTTC.

DNA for the CDR3: TGTGCCAGCAGCCCAGACGGAGGTAGCACAGATACGCAGTATTTT. Translated: CASSPDGGSTDTQYF. The genes are TRBV11-3 and TRBJ2-3; weak D call: TRBD2 (5 bases). CDR3 size: 15 residues. Deletions cut 5 bases from V and 0 bases from J, with 12 bases between. Germline loops: CDR1 SGHNT, CDR2 YENEEA.

The V gene is TRBV6-1, the J gene TRBJ2-2, with TRBD1 identical over 10 bases. Trimming at V came to 6 bases and at J to 5 bases, leaving 6 bases not matched to a gene. The germline V gene encodes CDR1 MNHNS and CDR2 SASEGT. The CDR3 totals 15 residues. DNA for the CDR3: TGTGCCAGCAGGATAGGACAGGGGGAGACCGGGGAGCTGTTTTTT. Its translation: CASRIGQGETGELFF.